This is a list of T cell receptor beta chains from one sample in a study of T cell responses to AZD1222 COVID-19 vaccine. This table comes from immunoSEQ multiplex PCR, and its TCRdb copy is limited to in-frame clones, with some not included. The repertoire consists of over 40,000 clones, with roughly 84% occurring once and the leading ten covering roughly 27%. Specimen: peripheral blood, collected on day 0 of AZD1222 vaccination. These receptors were collected from an adult in good health. The CDR3 runs from the conserved cysteine through the conserved F or W. A D gene is named only where the DNA matches it firmly. Not all rows give a size; the values are once, few, many and, for expanded clones, a class.

TRBV19,-,TRBJ1-2,-,CASRTRAGTNYGYTF,TGTGCCAGTAGAACCCGTGCAGGGACCAACTATGGCTACACCTTC
TRBV5-1,TRBD1,TRBJ2-3,-,CASRQGASTDTQYF,TGCGCCAGTCGACAGGGGGCGAGCACAGATACGCAGTATTTT
TRBV6-5,TRBD1,TRBJ1-1,-,CASGRQGGSTEAFF,TGTGCCAGCGGGCGACAGGGTGGTAGCACTGAAGCTTTCTTT
TRBV19,-,TRBJ2-2,-,CASSMGGFTGELFF,TGTGCCAGTAGTATGGGGGGCTTCACCGGGGAGCTGTTTTTT
TRBV19,-,TRBJ2-7,-,CASSIRRGSGYEQYF,TGTGCCAGTAGTATACGGCGGGGTTCGGGCTACGAGCAGTACTTC
TRBV5-1,TRBD1,TRBJ2-7,once,CASSWGTESSYEQYF,TGCGCCAGCAGCTGGGGGACAGAAAGCTCCTACGAGCAGTACTTC
TRBV18,-,TRBJ1-6,-,CASSPPVGTVNSPLHF,TGTGCCAGCTCACCACCGGTTGGGACGGTTAATTCACCCCTCCACTTT
TRBV9,TRBD1,TRBJ1-1,-,CASSFSGTGGTEAFF,TGTGCCAGCAGCTTCTCCGGGACAGGGGGGACTGAAGCTTTCTTT
TRBV6-5,TRBD1,TRBJ2-1,-,CASSYGDRGINEQFF,TGTGCCAGCAGTTATGGGGACAGGGGGATCAATGAGCAGTTCTTC
TRBV7-7,TRBD2,TRBJ2-3,-,CASSWGGDRTDTQYF,TGTGCCAGCAGCTGGGGGGGGGACCGCACAGATACGCAGTATTTT
TRBV11-3,-,TRBJ2-5,-,CASSLIMGTETQYF,TGTGCCAGCAGCTTAATCATGGGGACGGAGACCCAGTACTTC
TRBV30,-,TRBJ1-5,-,CAWSAGVNSNQPQHF,TGTGCCTGGAGCGCCGGGGTGAATAGCAATCAGCCCCAGCATTTT
TRBV6-1,TRBD2,TRBJ2-7,-,CASSDGSGSFNEQYF,TGTGCCAGCAGTGACGGGAGCGGGAGTTTTAACGAGCAGTACTTC
TRBV19,-,TRBJ1-5,-,CASSNAGSKGDNQPQHF,TGTGCCAGTAGTAATGCGGGCTCGAAGGGGGACAATCAGCCCCAGCATTTT
TRBV11-2,-,TRBJ1-5,-,CASSLGLDQPQHF,TGTGCCAGCAGCTTAGGGTTAGATCAGCCCCAGCATTTT
TRBV7-9,-,TRBJ1-4,-,CASSYRLQRVNEKLFF,TGTGCCAGCAGTTATCGACTTCAGCGGGTTAATGAAAAACTGTTTTTT
TRBV27,-,TRBJ1-6,-,CASKSQWSTLNSPLHF,TGTGCCAGCAAGTCCCAGTGGTCGACCTTAAATTCACCCCTCCACTTT
TRBV12-3/TRBV12-4,-,TRBJ1-2,-,CASSAGPGGYTF,TGTGCCAGCAGTGCAGGGCCGGGTGGCTACACCTTC
TRBV3-1/TRBV3-2,TRBD2,TRBJ2-3,few,CASSQALAEGTDTQYF,TGTGCCAGCAGCCAAGCCCTAGCGGAGGGCACAGATACGCAGTATTTT
TRBV10-3,-,TRBJ1-2,-,CAISATRTGYTF,TGTGCCATCAGTGCTACCCGTACTGGCTACACCTTC
TRBV5-1,-,TRBJ2-2,once,CASSLAQGRGELFF,TGCGCCAGCAGCTTGGCTCAGGGGCGCGGGGAGCTGTTTTTT
TRBV3-1/TRBV3-2,-,TRBJ2-7,-,CASSHESYEQYF,TGTGCCAGCAGCCATGAATCCTACGAGCAGTACTTC
TRBV19,-,TRBJ1-1,few,CASTPGPNTEAFF,TGTGCCAGTACCCCGGGGCCGAACACTGAAGCTTTCTTT
TRBV9,TRBD1,TRBJ2-1,-,CASSGTGNEQFF,TGTGCCAGCAGCGGGACAGGCAATGAGCAGTTCTTC
TRBV6-5,-,TRBJ1-5,-,CASSYSRWGGNQPQHF,TGTGCCAGCAGTTACTCGCGGTGGGGTGGCAATCAGCCCCAGCATTTT
TRBV29-1,TRBD2,TRBJ2-1,once,CSAQLAGRYNEQFF,TGCAGCGCCCAACTAGCGGGAAGGTACAATGAGCAGTTCTTC
TRBV5-1,-,TRBJ1-1,-,CASSLDRVATEAFF,TGCGCCAGCAGCTTGGACAGGGTAGCCACTGAAGCTTTCTTT
TRBV5-4,-,TRBJ1-6,-,CASSFGRGGETLHF,TGTGCCAGCAGCTTCGGCAGGGGAGGTGAGACCCTCCACTTT
TRBV25-1,-,TRBJ2-2,-,CASSGPGTNTGELFF,TGTGCCAGCAGTGGGCCGGGAACGAACACCGGGGAGCTGTTTTTT
TRBV6-2/TRBV6-3,-,TRBJ1-2,-,CASSYSTGGYTF,TGTGCCAGCAGTTACTCGACGGGCGGCTACACCTTC
TRBV25-1,-,TRBJ2-3,once,CASSEWLSGGATDTQYF,TGTGCCAGCAGTGAATGGTTATCGGGCGGGGCCACAGATACGCAGTATTTT
TRBV3-1/TRBV3-2,TRBD1,TRBJ1-1,medium-sized,CASSQGADRRMNTEAFF,TGTGCCAGCAGCCAAGGGGCGGACAGGCGGATGAACACTGAAGCTTTCTTT
TRBV30,TRBD2,TRBJ2-3,-,CAWSPLSLGRARDTQYF,TGTGCCTGGAGTCCCCTCTCTCTAGGGAGGGCCAGAGATACGCAGTATTTT
TRBV3-1/TRBV3-2,-,TRBJ1-5,-,CASSQDPTGYFNQPQHF,TGTGCCAGCAGCCAAGACCCAACAGGGTACTTCAATCAGCCCCAGCATTTT
TRBV5-1,-,TRBJ2-1,-,CASSLGDSYNEQFF,TGCGCCAGCAGCTTGGGGGACTCTTACAATGAGCAGTTCTTC
TRBV30,-,TRBJ2-2,-,CAWSVGSWGRVTGELFF,TGTGCCTGGAGTGTCGGTTCCTGGGGGCGGGTCACCGGGGAGCTGTTTTTT
TRBV7-8,-,TRBJ1-5,-,CASSPTTGMQPQHF,TGTGCCAGCAGCCCAACAACAGGGATGCAGCCCCAGCATTTT
TRBV7-3,-,TRBJ2-6,few,CASSLIGRVGVGANVLTF,TGTGCCAGCAGCTTAATCGGCAGGGTTGGGGTCGGGGCCAACGTCCTGACTTTC
TRBV5-5,TRBD1,TRBJ1-4,-,CASSIEDRVWEKLFF,TGTGCCAGCAGCATAGAAGACAGGGTTTGGGAAAAACTGTTTTTT
TRBV3-1/TRBV3-2,TRBD2,TRBJ2-3,-,CASSPIAGSFTDTQYF,TGTGCCAGCAGCCCTATAGCGGGATCATTCACAGATACGCAGTATTTT
TRBV28,-,TRBJ1-2,-,CASSFTRDLSGYTF,TGTGCCAGCAGTTTCACCAGGGACCTCTCGGGCTACACCTTC
TRBV27,TRBD1,TRBJ1-1,-,CASSFHTGGMNTEAFF,TGTGCCAGCAGTTTCCATACAGGGGGAATGAACACTGAAGCTTTCTTT